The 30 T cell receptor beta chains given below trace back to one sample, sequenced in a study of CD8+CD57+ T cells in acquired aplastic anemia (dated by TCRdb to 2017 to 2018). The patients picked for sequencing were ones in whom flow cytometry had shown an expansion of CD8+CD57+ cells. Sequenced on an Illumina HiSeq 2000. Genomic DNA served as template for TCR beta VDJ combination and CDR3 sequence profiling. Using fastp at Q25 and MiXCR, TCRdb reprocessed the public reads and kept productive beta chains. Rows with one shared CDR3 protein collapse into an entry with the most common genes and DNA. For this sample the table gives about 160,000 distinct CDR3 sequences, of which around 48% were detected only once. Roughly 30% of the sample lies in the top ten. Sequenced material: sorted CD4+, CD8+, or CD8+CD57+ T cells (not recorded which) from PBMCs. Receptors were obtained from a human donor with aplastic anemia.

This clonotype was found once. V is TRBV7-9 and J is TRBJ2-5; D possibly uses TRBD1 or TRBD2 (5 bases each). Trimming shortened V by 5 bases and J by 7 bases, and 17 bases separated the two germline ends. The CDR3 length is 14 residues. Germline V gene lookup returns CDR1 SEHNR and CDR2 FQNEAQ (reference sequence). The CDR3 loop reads CASSPDGAARTQYF. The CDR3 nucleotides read TGTGCCAGCAGCCCCGACGGGGCAGCGAGGACCCAGTACTTC.

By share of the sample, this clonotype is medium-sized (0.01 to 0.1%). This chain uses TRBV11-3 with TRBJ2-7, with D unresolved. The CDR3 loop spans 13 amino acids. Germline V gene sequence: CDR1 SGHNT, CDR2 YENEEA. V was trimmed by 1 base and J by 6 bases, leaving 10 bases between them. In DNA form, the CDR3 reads TGTGCCAGCAGCTTAGGGGCGGCCGCCGAGCAGTACTTC. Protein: CASSLGAAAEQYF. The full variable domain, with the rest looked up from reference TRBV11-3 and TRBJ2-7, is EAGVVQSPRYKIIEKKQPVAFWCNPISGHNTLYWYLQNLGQGPELLIRYENEEAVDDSQLPKDRFSAERLKGVDSTLKIQPAELGDSAVYLCASSLGAAAEQYFGPGTRLTVT.

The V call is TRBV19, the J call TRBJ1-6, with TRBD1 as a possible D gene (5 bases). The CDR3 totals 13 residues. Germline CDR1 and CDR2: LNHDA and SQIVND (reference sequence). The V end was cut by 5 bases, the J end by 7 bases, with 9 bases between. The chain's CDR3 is CASSLGQNSPLHF. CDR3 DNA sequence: TGTGCCAGTAGTCTTGGACAAAATTCACCCCTCCACTTT.

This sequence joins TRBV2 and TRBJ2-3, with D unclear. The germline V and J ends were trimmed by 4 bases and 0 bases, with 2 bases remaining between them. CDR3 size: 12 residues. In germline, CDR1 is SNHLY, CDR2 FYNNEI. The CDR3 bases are TGTGCCAGCAGTGTGAGCACAGATACGCAGTATTTT. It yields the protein CASSVSTDTQYF.

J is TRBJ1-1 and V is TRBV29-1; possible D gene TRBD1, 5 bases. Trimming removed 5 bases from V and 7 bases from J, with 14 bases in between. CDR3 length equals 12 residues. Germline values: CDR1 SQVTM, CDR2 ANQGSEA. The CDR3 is CSVSNRPNEAFF. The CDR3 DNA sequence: TGCAGCGTTAGTAACAGGCCGAATGAAGCTTTCTTT.

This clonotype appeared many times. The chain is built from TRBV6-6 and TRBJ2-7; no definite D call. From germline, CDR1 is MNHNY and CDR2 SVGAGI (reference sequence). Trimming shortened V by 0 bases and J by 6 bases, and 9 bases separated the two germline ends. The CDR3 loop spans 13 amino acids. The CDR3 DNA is TGTGCCAGCAGTTACTCTGTCAGGACCGAGCAGTACTTC. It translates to CASSYSVRTEQYF.

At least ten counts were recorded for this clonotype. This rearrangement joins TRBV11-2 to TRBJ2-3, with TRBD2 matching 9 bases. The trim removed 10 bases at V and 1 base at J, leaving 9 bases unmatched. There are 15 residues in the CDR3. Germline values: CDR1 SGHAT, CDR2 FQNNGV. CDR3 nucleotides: TGTGCCACAAGCGATCGGACTAGCGGCACAGATACGCAGTATTTT. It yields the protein CATSDRTSGTDTQYF.

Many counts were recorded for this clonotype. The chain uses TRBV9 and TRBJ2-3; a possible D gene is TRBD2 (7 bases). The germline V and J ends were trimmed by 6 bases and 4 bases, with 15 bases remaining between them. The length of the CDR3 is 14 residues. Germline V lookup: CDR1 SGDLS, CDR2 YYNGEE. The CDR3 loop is CASTPGEGADTQYF. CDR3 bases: TGTGCCAGCACCCCGGGGGAGGGGGCAGATACGCAGTATTTT.

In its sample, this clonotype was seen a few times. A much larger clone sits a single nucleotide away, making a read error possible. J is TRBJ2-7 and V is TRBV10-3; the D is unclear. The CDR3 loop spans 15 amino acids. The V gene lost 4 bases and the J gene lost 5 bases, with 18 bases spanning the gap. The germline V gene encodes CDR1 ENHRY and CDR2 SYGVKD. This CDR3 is CAISVSSVTSHEQYF. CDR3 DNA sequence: TGTGCCATCAGTGTGTCGTCTGTTACTTCCCACGAGCAGTACTTC.

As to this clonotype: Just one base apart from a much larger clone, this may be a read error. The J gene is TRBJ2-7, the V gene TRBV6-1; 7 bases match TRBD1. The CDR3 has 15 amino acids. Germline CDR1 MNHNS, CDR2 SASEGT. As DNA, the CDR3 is TGTGCCGGCAGTGACTTCGACAGGGCGACGGAGGAGCAGTACTTC. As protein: CAGSDFDRATEEQYF.

The CDR3 DNA sequence: TGTGCCAGCAGCTTAGCGGGACAGGGAATTGGCGGCTACACCTTC. This encodes CASSLAGQGIGGYTF. The chain is built from TRBV5-4 and TRBJ1-2; 9 bases agree with TRBD1. With V trimmed by 2 bases and J by 8 bases, 10 bases remained unmatched. Germline values: CDR1 SGHNT, CDR2 YYREEE (reference sequence). The CDR3 consists of 15 residues.

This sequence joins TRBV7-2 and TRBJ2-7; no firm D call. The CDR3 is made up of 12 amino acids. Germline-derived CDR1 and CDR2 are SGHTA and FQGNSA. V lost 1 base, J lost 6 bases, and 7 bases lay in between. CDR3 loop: CASSLGLTEQYF. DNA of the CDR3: TGTGCCAGCAGCTTAGGGCTGACCGAGCAGTACTTC.

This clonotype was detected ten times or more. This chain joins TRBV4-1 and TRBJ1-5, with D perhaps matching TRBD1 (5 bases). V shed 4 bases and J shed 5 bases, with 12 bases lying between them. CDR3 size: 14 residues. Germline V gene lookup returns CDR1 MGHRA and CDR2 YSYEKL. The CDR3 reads CASSLLGTYQPQHF. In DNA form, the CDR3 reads TGCGCCAGCAGCCTTCTGGGGACGTATCAGCCCCAGCATTTT.

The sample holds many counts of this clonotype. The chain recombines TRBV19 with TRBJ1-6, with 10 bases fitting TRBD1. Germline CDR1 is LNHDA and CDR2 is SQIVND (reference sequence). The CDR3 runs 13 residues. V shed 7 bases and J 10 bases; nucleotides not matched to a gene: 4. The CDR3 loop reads CASTWDRGSPLHF. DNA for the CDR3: TGTGCCAGTACCTGGGACAGGGGCTCACCCCTCCACTTT. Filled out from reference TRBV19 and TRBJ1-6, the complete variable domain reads DGGITQSPKYLFRKEGQNVTLSCEQNLNHDAMYWYRQDPGQGLRLIYYSQIVNDFQKGDIAEGYSVSREKKESFPLTVTSAQKNPTAFYLCASTWDRGSPLHFGNGTRLTVT.

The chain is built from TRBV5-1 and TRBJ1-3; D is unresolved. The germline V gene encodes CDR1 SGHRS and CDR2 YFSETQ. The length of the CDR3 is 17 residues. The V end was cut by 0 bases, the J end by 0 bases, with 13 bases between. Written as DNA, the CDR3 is TGCGCCAGCAGCTTGGACCTTGGTACCAACTCTGGAAACACCATATATTTT. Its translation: CASSLDLGTNSGNTIYF.

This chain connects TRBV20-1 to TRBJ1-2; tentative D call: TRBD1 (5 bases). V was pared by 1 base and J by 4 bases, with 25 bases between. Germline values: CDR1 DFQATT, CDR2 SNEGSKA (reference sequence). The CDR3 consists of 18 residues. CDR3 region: CSARVGGESGRSGYGYTF. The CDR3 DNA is TGCAGTGCTAGAGTGGGAGGGGAATCAGGGCGTTCGGGCTATGGCTACACCTTC.

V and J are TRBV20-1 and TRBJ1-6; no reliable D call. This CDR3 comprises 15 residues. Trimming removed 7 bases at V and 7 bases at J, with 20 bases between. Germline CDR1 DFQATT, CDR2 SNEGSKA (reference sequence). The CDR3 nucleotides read TGCAGTGTCAGAACGGACCGGAAAAAGAATTCACCCCTCCACTTT. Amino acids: CSVRTDRKKNSPLHF.

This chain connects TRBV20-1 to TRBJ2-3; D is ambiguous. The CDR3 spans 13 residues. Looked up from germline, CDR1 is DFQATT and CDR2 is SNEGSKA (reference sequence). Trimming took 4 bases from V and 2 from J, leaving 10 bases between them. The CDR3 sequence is CSAKVPHTDTQYF. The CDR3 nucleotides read TGCAGTGCTAAGGTTCCCCACACAGATACGCAGTATTTT.

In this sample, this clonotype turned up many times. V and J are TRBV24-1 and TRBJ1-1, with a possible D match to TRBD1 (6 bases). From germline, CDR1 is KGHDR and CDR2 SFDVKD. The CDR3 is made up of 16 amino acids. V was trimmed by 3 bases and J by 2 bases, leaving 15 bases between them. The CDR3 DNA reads TGTGCCACCAGTGATGGCCTTGGACAGAGAAACACTGAAGCTTTCTTT. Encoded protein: CATSDGLGQRNTEAFF.

The CDR3 loop is CATSDFPGLAGENEQFF. The CDR3 DNA sequence: TGTGCCACCAGTGATTTCCCTGGACTAGCGGGGGAGAATGAGCAGTTCTTC. This chain joins TRBV24-1 and TRBJ2-1; 13 bases map to TRBD2. With V trimmed by 1 base and J by 7 bases, 6 bases remained unmatched. Germline CDR1 and CDR2: KGHDR and SFDVKD. CDR3 size: 17 residues.

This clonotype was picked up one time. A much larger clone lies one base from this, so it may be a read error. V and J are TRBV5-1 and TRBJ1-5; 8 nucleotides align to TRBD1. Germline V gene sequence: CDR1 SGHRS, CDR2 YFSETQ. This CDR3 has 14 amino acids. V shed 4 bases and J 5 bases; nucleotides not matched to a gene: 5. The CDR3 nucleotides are TGCGCCAGCAGCGGAACAGGGGGATATCAGCCCCAGCATTTT. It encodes CASSGTGGYQPQHF.

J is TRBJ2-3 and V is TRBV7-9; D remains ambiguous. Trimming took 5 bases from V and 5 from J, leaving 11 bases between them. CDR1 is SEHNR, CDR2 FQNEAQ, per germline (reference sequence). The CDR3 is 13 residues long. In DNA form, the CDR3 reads TGTGCCAGCAGCCCCTACTTGGGAGATACGCAGTATTTT. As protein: CASSPYLGDTQYF.

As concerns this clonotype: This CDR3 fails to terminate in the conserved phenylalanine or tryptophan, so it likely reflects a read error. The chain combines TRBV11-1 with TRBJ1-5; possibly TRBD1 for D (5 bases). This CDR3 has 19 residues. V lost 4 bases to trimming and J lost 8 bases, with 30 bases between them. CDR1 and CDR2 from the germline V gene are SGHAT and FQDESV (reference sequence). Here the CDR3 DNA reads TGTGCCAGCAGCTCCTCGGCCGGGACGCCAACGGGGTTGATGAAGCCCCAGCATTCT. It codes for CASSSSAGTPTGLMKPQHS.

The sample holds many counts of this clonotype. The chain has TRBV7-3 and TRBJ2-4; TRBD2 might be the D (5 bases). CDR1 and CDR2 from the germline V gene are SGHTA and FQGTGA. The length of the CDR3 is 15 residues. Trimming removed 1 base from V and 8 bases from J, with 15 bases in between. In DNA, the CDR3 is TGTGCCAGCAGCTTAAGAGCAAGGGAGTTTGACATTCAGTACTTC. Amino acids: CASSLRAREFDIQYF.

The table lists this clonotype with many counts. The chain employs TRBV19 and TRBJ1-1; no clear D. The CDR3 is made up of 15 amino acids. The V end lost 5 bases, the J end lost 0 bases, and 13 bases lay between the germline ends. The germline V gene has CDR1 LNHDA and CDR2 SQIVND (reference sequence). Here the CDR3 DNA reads TGTGCCAGTAGTCTAGGGAACAACATGAACACTGAAGCTTTCTTT. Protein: CASSLGNNMNTEAFF.

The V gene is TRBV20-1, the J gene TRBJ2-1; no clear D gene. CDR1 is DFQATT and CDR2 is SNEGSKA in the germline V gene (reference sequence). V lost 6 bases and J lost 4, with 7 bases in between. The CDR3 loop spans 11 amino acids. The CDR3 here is CSATQYNEQFF. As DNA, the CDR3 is TGCAGTGCGACACAATACAATGAGCAGTTCTTC.

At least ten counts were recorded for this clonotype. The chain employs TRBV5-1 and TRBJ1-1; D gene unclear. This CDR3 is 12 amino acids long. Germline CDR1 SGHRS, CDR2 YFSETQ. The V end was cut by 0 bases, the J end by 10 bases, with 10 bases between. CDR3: CASSLGPSGAFF. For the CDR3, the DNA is TGCGCCAGCAGCTTGGGACCCTCTGGAGCTTTCTTT.

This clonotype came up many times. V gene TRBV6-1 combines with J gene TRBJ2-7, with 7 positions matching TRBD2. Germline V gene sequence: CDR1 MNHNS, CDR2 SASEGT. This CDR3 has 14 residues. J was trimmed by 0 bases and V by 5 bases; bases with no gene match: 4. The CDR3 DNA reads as TGTGCCAGCAGTCCAGCGGGGACCTCCTACGAGCAGTACTTC. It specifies CASSPAGTSYEQYF.

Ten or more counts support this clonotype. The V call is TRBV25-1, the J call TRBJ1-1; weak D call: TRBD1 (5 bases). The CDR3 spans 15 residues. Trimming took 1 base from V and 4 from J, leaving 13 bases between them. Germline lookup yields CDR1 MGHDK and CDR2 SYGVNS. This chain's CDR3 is CASSEWGGPGTEAFF. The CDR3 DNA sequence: TGTGCCAGCAGTGAATGGGGCGGTCCAGGCACTGAAGCTTTCTTT.

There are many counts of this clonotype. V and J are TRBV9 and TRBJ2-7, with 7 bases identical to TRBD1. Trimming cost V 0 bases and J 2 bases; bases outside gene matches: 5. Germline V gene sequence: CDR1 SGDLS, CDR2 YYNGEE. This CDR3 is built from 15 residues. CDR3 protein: CASSVAPGQTYEQYF. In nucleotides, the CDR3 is TGTGCCAGCAGCGTAGCTCCGGGACAGACCTACGAGCAGTACTTC.